Below, 17 T cell receptor beta chains from the same sample are listed, as sequenced in a study of blood T cell repertoires in COVID-19. The method was immunoSEQ multiplex PCR; TCRdb's version includes in-frame clones alone and lacks a portion of them. Of about 130,000 clones listed, around 86% are singletons. The sample taken for sequencing was peripheral blood. The receptors were gathered from a man between 35 and 55 years old with active or convalescent COVID-19.

The V gene is TRBV10-1, the J gene TRBJ1-6; D not certain. Looked up from germline, CDR1 is WNHNN and CDR2 is SYGVQD (reference sequence). V lost 5 bases and J lost 7, with 12 bases in between. This CDR3 is built from 14 residues. The CDR3 here is CASSSGNLNSPLHF. In DNA form, the CDR3 reads TGCGCCAGCAGTTCGGGGAACCTCAATTCACCCCTCCACTTT.

This clone has just one count. The chain couples TRBV3-1 (or the pseudogene TRBV3-2) to TRBJ1-2, with D hard to call. The ends were cut back, 1 base at V and 0 bases at J, with 3 bases in the middle. The CDR3 is 13 amino acids. CDR1 is LGHDT, CDR2 YNNKEL, per germline (reference sequence). The DNA for the CDR3 is TGTGCCAGCAGCCAAGGAGCTAACTATGGCTACACCTTC. It is translated as CASSQGANYGYTF.

The rearrangement links TRBV5-1 to TRBJ2-1; TRBD2 might be the D (6 bases). CDR1 SGHRS and CDR2 YFSETQ come from the germline V gene. Trimming took off 7 bases at V and 1 base at J, with 15 bases between the two ends. This CDR3 region has 15 residues. The CDR3 sequence is CASSTGDLSYNEQFF. For the CDR3, the DNA is TGCGCCAGCTCTACGGGGGACCTATCCTACAATGAGCAGTTCTTC.

The chain has TRBV18 and TRBJ2-5, with D possibly matching TRBD1 (5 bases). The V gene's germline CDR1 is KGHSH and CDR2 LQKENI. The CDR3 runs 13 residues. Deletions cut 3 bases from V and 1 base from J, with 6 bases between. The CDR3 region has the DNA TGTGCCAGCTCACCTAGGGGCCAAGAGACCCAGTACTTC. Translating it yields CASSPRGQETQYF.

The chain carries TRBV3-1 (or the pseudogene TRBV3-2) and TRBJ1-5; maybe TRBD1 (5 bases). Trimming shortened V by 0 bases and J by 5 bases, and 14 bases separated the two germline ends. CDR1 LGHDT and CDR2 YNNKEL come from the germline V gene (reference sequence). This CDR3 has 16 amino acids. CDR3 residues: CASSQERRRGDQPQHF. The DNA of the CDR3 is TGTGCCAGCAGCCAAGAAAGGAGGAGGGGAGATCAGCCCCAGCATTTT.

The chain couples TRBV2 to TRBJ2-7; perhaps TRBD2 as D (7 bases). This CDR3 comprises 16 residues. V lost 2 bases and J lost 3, with 17 bases in between. The germline CDR1 and CDR2 sequences are SNHLY and FYNNEI. The CDR3 DNA follows: TGTGCCAGCAGTGAAAGGGGAGGGGGGTCAGGCTACGAGCAGTACTTC. It specifies CASSERGGGSGYEQYF.

The V call is TRBV6-6, the J call TRBJ2-7; D uncertain. The CDR3 consists of 14 residues. V shed 2 bases and J shed 4 bases, with 12 bases lying between them. Germline CDR1 and CDR2: MNHNY and SVGAGI (reference sequence). CDR3 sequence reads: CASSYEFLEYEQYF. The CDR3 coding sequence is TGTGCCAGCAGTTACGAGTTCCTCGAATACGAGCAGTACTTC.

The genes are TRBV21-1 and TRBJ2-3; TRBD2 is the table's D call and was not checked against the DNA. TRBV21-1 is a known pseudogene. This CDR3 has 16 residues. CDR3 in DNA: TGTGCCAGCAGCAAAGCGGTACGGGGGAGCACAGATACGCAGTATTTT. Translation: CASSKAVRGSTDTQYF.

This clone was found a few times. The chain couples TRBV27 to TRBJ1-5, with D unresolved. This CDR3 spans 15 amino acids. V was shortened by 0 bases and J by 4 bases, with 10 bases between the two germline ends. CDR1 MNHEY and CDR2 SMNVEV come from the germline V gene (reference sequence). In DNA form, the CDR3 reads TGTGCCAGCAGTTTATCCGGCAGGTGGAATCAGCCCCAGCATTTT. It yields the protein CASSLSGRWNQPQHF.

V gene TRBV15 combines with J gene TRBJ1-5; weak D call: TRBD1 (6 bases). Germline values: CDR1 LNHNV, CDR2 YYDKDF (reference sequence). V dropped 1 base and J dropped 7 bases, with 14 bases sitting between them. CDR3 length: 15 residues. The CDR3 nucleotides are TGTGCCACCAGCAGAGGGACGGGGGGCGGCCAGCCCCAGCATTTT. As protein: CATSRGTGGGQPQHF.

The rearrangement joins TRBV27 to TRBJ2-7; 9 nucleotides line up with TRBD2. V shed 5 bases, J shed 2 bases, and the junction held 7 bases outside the gene matches. Germline CDR1 and CDR2: MNHEY and SMNVEV (reference sequence). This CDR3 region has 15 residues. CDR3 nucleotide sequence: TGTGCCAGCAGTCCAATAGCGGGGGCTACCTACGAGCAGTACTTC. This encodes CASSPIAGATYEQYF.

J is TRBJ1-3 and V is TRBV25-1, with TRBD1 as a possible D gene (5 bases). The CDR3 runs 14 residues. Germline CDR1 MGHDK, CDR2 SYGVNS. The V end was cut by 7 bases, the J end by 0 bases, with 10 bases between. In DNA, the CDR3 is TGTGCCAGCATCGACAGCCTCTCTGGAAACACCATATATTTT. It specifies CASIDSLSGNTIYF.

This rearrangement joins TRBV7-3 to TRBJ2-7, with D perhaps TRBD1 (6 bases). Germline CDR1 and CDR2: SGHTA and FQGTGA. The CDR3 extends over 14 amino acids. Trimming stripped 5 bases from V and 4 bases from J, with 15 bases between. The CDR3 coding sequence is TGTGCCAGCAGCCAGGGGCTGGGGTCTTACGAGCAGTACTTC. Translation: CASSQGLGSYEQYF.

V usage is TRBV3-1 (or the pseudogene TRBV3-2) and J usage is TRBJ1-5; 7 bases agree with TRBD1. This CDR3 contains 13 residues. J was trimmed by 3 bases and V by 6 bases; bases with no gene match: 2. Per germline, CDR1 LGHDT and CDR2 YNNKEL (reference sequence). The CDR3: CASSGTDNQPQHF. CDR3 nucleotide sequence: TGTGCCAGCAGTGGGACAGACAATCAGCCCCAGCATTTT.

This sequence joins TRBV9 and TRBJ2-4; 9 bases agree with TRBD1. The J segment lost 3 bases and the V segment lost 0 bases, leaving 7 bases of the junction unmatched. Germline V CDR1 and CDR2: SGDLS, YYNGEE. The CDR3 consists of 17 residues. The CDR3 nucleotides are TGTGCCAGCAGCGTAGTCTCGGACAGGGGAGGCAAAAACATTCAGTACTTC. Protein product: CASSVVSDRGGKNIQYF. Drawing the rest from reference TRBV9 and TRBJ2-4, the complete variable domain is DSGVTQTPKHLITATGQRVTLRCSPRSGDLSVYWYQQSLDQGLQFLIQYYNGEERAKGNILERFSAQQFPDLHSELNLSSLELGDSALYFCASSVVSDRGGKNIQYFGAGTRLSVL.

The chain's CDR3 is CASSSTGTGAYEQYF. For the CDR3, the DNA is TGTGCCAGCAGCAGCACCGGGACAGGGGCCTACGAGCAGTACTTC. The chain links TRBV7-8 to TRBJ2-7; 10 nucleotides line up with TRBD1. Germline V lookup: CDR1 SGHVS, CDR2 FQNEAQ. V gave up 5 bases and J gave up 2 bases; unmatched junction bases: 6. CDR3 length: 15 amino acids.

This clone has only a few counts. The V call is TRBV12-3 or TRBV12-4, the J call TRBJ1-5; D uncertain. CDR3 size: 12 residues. Trimming removed 6 bases at V and 3 bases at J, with 6 bases between. This CDR3 is CASRSFNQPQHF. As DNA, the CDR3 is TGTGCCAGCAGGAGCTTCAATCAGCCCCAGCATTTT.